These 27 T cell receptor beta chains originate from one sample sequenced in a study of CD8 T cells in ankylosing spondylitis (dated by TCRdb to the late 2010s). Library preparation employed 5' RACE. Sequencing relied on an Illumina HiSeq 2500. Through fastp at Q25 and MiXCR, TCRdb rebuilt clones from the public reads, retaining in-frame beta chains. Each entry merges the rows of one CDR3 protein and shows their most common DNA and genes. This sample gives about 36,000 distinct CDR3 sequences in total; 13% of them show up just once. Clones ranked in the top ten supply approximately 32% of the sample. The specimen sequenced was synovial fluid, either unsorted or a sorted T cell fraction (not recorded which). The receptors were sampled from a male donor with ankylosing spondylitis.

There are many counts of this clonotype. This chain joins TRBV7-9 and TRBJ2-4, with D maybe TRBD1 (5 bases). The germline V and J ends were trimmed by 4 bases and 3 bases, with 13 bases remaining between them. This CDR3 spans 15 amino acids. Germline loops: CDR1 SEHNR, CDR2 FQNEAQ (reference sequence). The CDR3: CASSSPGLDKNIQYF. Written as DNA, the CDR3 is TGTGCCAGCAGCTCCCCAGGGCTCGACAAAAACATTCAGTACTTC. The entire variable domain, with the rest obtained from reference TRBV7-9 and TRBJ2-4, is as follows: DTGVSQNPRHKITKRGQNVTFRCDPISEHNRLYWYRQTLGQGPEFLTYFQNEAQLEKSRLLSDRFSAERPKGSFSTLEIQRTEQGDSAMYLCASSSPGLDKNIQYFGAGTRLSVL.

This clonotype was detected only a few times. The genes are TRBV2 and TRBJ1-2, with D tentatively TRBD1 (6 bases). This CDR3 is 16 amino acids long. Trimming took off 4 bases at V and 1 base at J, with 16 bases between the two ends. Germline lookup yields CDR1 SNHLY and CDR2 FYNNEI. In nucleotides, the CDR3 is TGTGCCAGCAGTGCCTGGGCCAGGGGAGATAACTATGGCTACACCTTC. Its translation: CASSAWARGDNYGYTF. Together with reference TRBV2 and TRBJ1-2, the CDR3 gives the full variable domain: EPEVTQTPSHQVTQMGQEVILRCVPISNHLYFYWYRQILGQKVEFLVSFYNNEISEKSEIFDDQFSVERPDGSNFTLKIRSTKLEDSAMYFCASSAWARGDNYGYTFGSGTRLTVV.

This clonotype was observed a few times. The chain links TRBV20-1 to TRBJ2-1; either TRBD1 or TRBD2 may fit D (5 bases each). The CDR3 extends over 16 amino acids. Germline V gene data show CDR1 as DFQATT and CDR2 as SNEGSKA (reference sequence). The V gene lost 4 bases and the J gene lost 0 bases, with 16 bases spanning the gap. The CDR3 is CSATRQTTSSYNEQFF. The CDR3 coding sequence is TGCAGTGCTACTCGACAGACAACTAGCTCCTACAATGAGCAGTTCTTC.

This clonotype was picked up many times. V usage is TRBV20-1 and J usage is TRBJ2-7; TRBD2 aligns across 7 bases. Germline V gives CDR1 DFQATT, CDR2 SNEGSKA (reference sequence). This CDR3 comprises 16 residues. V trimming: 0 bases; J trimming: 0 bases; junction bases outside the gene matches: 8. This chain's CDR3 is CSARDPSAGDSYEQYF. CDR3 bases: TGCAGTGCTAGAGACCCTTCGGCGGGGGACTCCTACGAGCAGTACTTC.

V is TRBV9 and J is TRBJ2-2; tentatively, D is TRBD2 (6 bases). The germline V gene has CDR1 SGDLS and CDR2 YYNGEE. The CDR3 is made up of 13 amino acids. Trimming removed 6 bases at V and 6 bases at J, with 12 bases between. CDR3 amino acids: CASTGGGAGELFF. The CDR3 nucleotides are TGTGCCAGCACCGGTGGAGGGGCCGGGGAGCTGTTTTTT.

This clonotype was picked up a small number of times. The chain links TRBV6-2 or TRBV6-3 to TRBJ2-2, with 8 bases identical to TRBD2. The CDR3 runs 14 residues. J was trimmed by 3 bases and V by 7 bases; bases with no gene match: 4. The germline V gene encodes CDR1 MNHEY and CDR2 SVGEGT. The chain's CDR3 is CASKTGGDTGELFF. As DNA, the CDR3 is TGTGCCAGCAAGACGGGGGGGGACACCGGGGAGCTGTTTTTT.

This clonotype was counted between two and nine times. The rearrangement uses TRBV6-4 and TRBJ2-7; 12 bases agree with TRBD2. Germline values: CDR1 MRHNA, CDR2 SNTAGT. The V gene end was trimmed by 3 bases and the J gene end by 0 bases; junction bases not matched to a gene: 0. The CDR3 has 15 amino acids. The CDR3 reads CASSETSGSSYEQYF. CDR3 nucleotides: TGTGCCAGCAGTGAGACTAGCGGGAGCTCCTACGAGCAGTACTTC.

The chain has TRBV27 and TRBJ2-1; D call uncertain. V was shortened by 6 bases and J by 0 bases, with 9 bases between the two germline ends. This CDR3 is built from 14 residues. CDR1 and CDR2 from the germline V gene are MNHEY and SMNVEV (reference sequence). CDR3 nucleotide sequence: TGTGCCAGCAGCGGCAGCGCCTCCTACAATGAGCAGTTCTTC. Translating it yields CASSGSASYNEQFF.

This clonotype was seen repeatedly, ten times or more. At one boundary the junction diverges from the germline segment, which might be a read error. This chain uses TRBV4-3 with TRBJ1-1; weak D call: TRBD1 (6 bases). CDR3 length equals 12 residues. The germline V gene has CDR1 LGHNA and CDR2 YSLEER. Here the CDR3 reads CASSQYGTLQIF. The CDR3 DNA follows: TGCGCCAGCAGCCAATATGGGACACTTCAGATTTTT.

This rearrangement joins TRBV25-1 to TRBJ1-3; possibly TRBD1 for D (6 bases). Trimming shortened V by 8 bases and J by 2 bases, and 13 bases separated the two germline ends. The CDR3 is made up of 14 amino acids. From germline, CDR1 is MGHDK and CDR2 SYGVNS. CDR3 nucleotides: TGTGCCAGCGATAGCGGGACAACTGGAAACACCATATATTTT. Amino acids: CASDSGTTGNTIYF.

This chain joins TRBV7-6 and TRBJ2-7, with 8 bases identical to TRBD1. Losses at the gene ends were 4 bases for V and 2 bases for J; bases not matched to a gene: 4. Germline-derived CDR1 and CDR2 are SGHVS and FNYEAQ. The CDR3 is 14 amino acids. The chain's CDR3 is CASSSGQGTYEQYF. The CDR3 DNA reads as TGTGCCAGCAGCTCCGGACAGGGAACCTACGAGCAGTACTTC.

This clonotype showed up many times. The J gene is TRBJ1-1, the V gene TRBV5-1, with D unresolved. The CDR3 is 15 amino acids. Germline lookup yields CDR1 SGHRS and CDR2 YFSETQ. V dropped 4 bases and J dropped 1 base, with 14 bases sitting between them. CDR3 sequence reads: CASSRSGGRNTEAFF. CDR3 coding DNA: TGCGCCAGCAGCCGGTCTGGAGGGAGGAACACTGAAGCTTTCTTT. The full variable domain, with the rest looked up from reference TRBV5-1 and TRBJ1-1, is KAGVTQTPRYLIKTRGQQVTLSCSPISGHRSVSWYQQTPGQGLQFLFEYFSETQRNKGNFPGRFSGRQFSNSRSEMNVSTLELGDSALYLCASSRSGGRNTEAFFGQGTRLTVV.

This clonotype was seen a few times. V and J are TRBV20-1 and TRBJ2-7, with D possibly being TRBD1 or TRBD2 (5 bases each). V was shortened by 3 bases and J by 3 bases, with 12 bases between the two germline ends. This CDR3 comprises 13 residues. Germline V gives CDR1 DFQATT, CDR2 SNEGSKA (reference sequence). The CDR3 DNA reads as TGCAGTGCTAGGCCAGATGGGGGCTACGAGCAGTACTTC. It yields the protein CSARPDGGYEQYF.

The genes are TRBV4-2 and TRBJ2-7; 10 nucleotides line up with TRBD1. This CDR3 comprises 15 residues. The ends lost 2 bases at V and 3 bases at J; junction bases unmatched: 4. Germline assignment: CDR1 LGHNA and CDR2 YNFKEQ. The CDR3 region is CASSQTGTGVYEQYF. The CDR3 DNA reads TGTGCCAGCAGCCAAACCGGGACAGGGGTCTACGAGCAGTACTTC.

CDR3 coding DNA: TGTGCCAGCAGCTTAGATAGGTCTAGAGCCTACGAGCAGTACTTC. Its translation is CASSLDRSRAYEQYF. This chain links TRBV7-8 with TRBJ2-7; no definite D call. Germline values: CDR1 SGHVS, CDR2 FQNEAQ. Trimming took 1 base from V and 2 from J, leaving 12 bases between them. The CDR3 extends over 15 amino acids.

The sample holds a few counts of this clonotype. The chain uses TRBV4-2 and TRBJ2-1; the D is unclear. This CDR3 comprises 15 residues. CDR1 and CDR2 from the germline V gene are LGHNA and YNFKEQ. With 4 bases removed from V and 4 bases from J, the gap between germline ends came to 14 bases. The DNA of the CDR3 is TGTGCCAGCAGCCCCCAGGCGGCCAAATACAATGAGCAGTTCTTC. Translated: CASSPQAAKYNEQFF.

Only a few counts were recorded for this clonotype. This chain joins TRBV9 and TRBJ2-5; tentatively, D is TRBD2 (6 bases). The CDR3 runs to 15 residues. CDR1 and CDR2 from the germline V gene are SGDLS and YYNGEE. The V end lost 5 bases, the J end lost 0 bases, and 14 bases lay between the germline ends. This chain's CDR3 is CASSFDGGNQETQYF. In DNA form, the CDR3 reads TGTGCCAGCAGTTTCGATGGCGGGAACCAAGAGACCCAGTACTTC.

This clonotype was counted once. A much larger clone sits a single nucleotide away, making a read error possible. This rearrangement joins TRBV4-1 to TRBJ2-7; no definite D call. The ends were cut back, 4 bases at V and 6 bases at J, with 19 bases in the middle. The CDR3 sequence is 15 residues long. Germline V CDR1 and CDR2: MGHRA, YSYEKL. CDR3 nucleotides: TGCGCCAGCAGCCTACTCGGCCCGGTCGGGTGCGAGCAGTACTTC. Translation gives CASSLLGPVGCEQYF.

There are many counts of this clonotype. The V call is TRBV20-1, the J call TRBJ1-2; D call uncertain. Germline CDR1 and CDR2: DFQATT and SNEGSKA (reference sequence). The CDR3 loop spans 12 amino acids. In DNA form, the CDR3 reads TGCAGCATCAAAGGCAGAGACGATGGCTACACCTTC. Protein product: CSIKGRDDGYTF.

This clonotype was observed many times. Germline is not matched at one junction end, which may reflect a read error. V and J are TRBV29-1 and TRBJ2-7; D may be TRBD1 or TRBD2 (5 bases each). Germline CDR1 is SQVTM and CDR2 is ANQGSEA. The CDR3 is made up of 11 amino acids. CDR3 sequence reads: CSVSTLGTALF. The CDR3 nucleotides are TGCAGCGTTTCCACTCTAGGGACGGCTCTCTTC.

V gene TRBV6-2 or TRBV6-3 combines with J gene TRBJ2-1; perhaps TRBD2 as D (6 bases). Trimming shortened V by 5 bases and J by 2 bases, and 13 bases separated the two germline ends. Per the germline V gene, CDR1 is MNHEY and CDR2 is SVGEGT. This CDR3 is 15 amino acids long. Written as DNA, the CDR3 is TGTGCCAGCAGTCCATGGGGGGAAGCCTACAATGAGCAGTTCTTC. It codes for CASSPWGEAYNEQFF.

V and J are TRBV4-2 and TRBJ1-2; 7 nucleotides agree with TRBD1. The CDR3 has 13 residues. V shed 0 bases, J shed 14 bases, and the junction held 9 bases outside the gene matches. Per germline, CDR1 LGHNA and CDR2 YNFKEQ. This CDR3 is CASSQDVGQQGTF. Written as DNA, the CDR3 is TGTGCCAGCAGCCAAGATGTGGGACAGCAGGGGACCTTC.

This chain joins TRBV7-3 and TRBJ2-2; TRBD1 aligns across 9 bases. CDR3 length: 18 amino acids. Germline-derived CDR1 and CDR2 are SGHTA and FQGTGA. J gave up 1 base and V 1 base, and 7 bases lay outside the gene matches. The CDR3 spells CASSLNLRDRENTGELFF. The CDR3 nucleotides are TGTGCCAGCAGCTTAAACCTCCGGGACAGGGAGAACACCGGGGAGCTGTTTTTT.

The CDR3 region is CASRGFTGELFF. CDR3 sequence (DNA): TGTGCCAGCAGAGGTTTTACCGGGGAGCTGTTTTTT. The V gene is TRBV6-2 or TRBV6-3, the J gene TRBJ2-2; no reliable D call. Germline V gene sequence: CDR1 MNHEY, CDR2 SVGEGT. This CDR3 spans 12 amino acids. Trimming pared 6 bases from V and 5 bases from J, leaving 7 bases between.

This clonotype has a handful of counts. The V and J genes are TRBV4-1 and TRBJ2-2, with 7 bases aligning to TRBD2. The CDR3 spans 18 residues. The trim removed 0 bases at V and 0 bases at J, leaving 7 bases unmatched. Germline CDR1 is MGHRA and CDR2 is YSYEKL. The CDR3 region is CASSQEREWNANTGELFF. The CDR3 DNA reads TGCGCCAGCAGCCAAGAGCGGGAGTGGAACGCGAACACCGGGGAGCTGTTTTTT.

This clonotype turned up a few times. V and J are TRBV11-2 and TRBJ1-6, with D unclear. Trimming left V 1 base short and J 7 bases short, with 8 bases between. This CDR3 has 14 residues. Germline V gene lookup returns CDR1 SGHAT and CDR2 FQNNGV. This CDR3 is CASSLGIANSPLHF. The DNA for the CDR3 is TGTGCCAGCAGCTTAGGCATAGCAAATTCACCCCTCCACTTT. Looking up the rest from reference TRBV11-2 and TRBJ1-6 gives the full variable domain: EAGVAQSPRYKIIEKRQSVAFWCNPISGHATLYWYQQILGQGPKLLIQFQNNGVVDDSQLPKDRFSAERLKGVDSTLKIQPAKLEDSAVYLCASSLGIANSPLHFGNGTRLTVT.

This clonotype appeared a few times. J is TRBJ1-4 and V is TRBV6-2 or TRBV6-3, with 7 bases lining up with TRBD1. The V and J ends lost 5 bases and 8 bases, in that order; junction bases with no gene match: 11. Germline values: CDR1 MNHEY, CDR2 SVGEGT. This CDR3 is built from 15 residues. This CDR3 reads CASSPRTGSREKLFF. In DNA form, the CDR3 reads TGTGCCAGCAGTCCGCGGACAGGTTCGAGGGAAAAACTGTTTTTT.